The subject of this entry is one T cell receptor beta chain. Method: immunoSEQ multiplex PCR; TCRdb's copy keeps in-frame clones and lacks some. Of 99,000 or so clones listed, around four fifths are singletons. Germline V gene sequence: CDR1 MGHRA, CDR2 YSYEKL. Trimming took off 0 bases at V and 3 bases at J, with 8 bases between the two ends. CDR3 size: 15 residues. This specimen comes from a study of blood T cell repertoires in COVID-19. On the study more broadly: T cells, B-cell-depleted T cells, or PBMCs supplied cDNA or gDNA.

The sequence came from a man aged 55-75 years with acute or convalescent COVID-19. Sequencing input: peripheral blood. The rearrangement joins TRBV4-1 to TRBJ2-2; D is uncertain. The DNA of the CDR3 is TGCGCCAGCAGCCAAGATCGACTCTACACCGGGGAGCTGTTTTTT. This sequence encodes CASSQDRLYTGELFF.